This entry describes one T cell receptor (beta chain). Its matching antigen is unknown. The record originates from a study of Ad26.COV2.S vaccination and SARS-CoV-2 variants. General study findings and limits: After vaccination, substantial breadth of spike-specific CD8+ and CD4+ responses was reported.

The CDR3 is 16 amino acids. Regarding treatment: over 15 received Ad26.COV2.S at low or high dose, single or two shots; 5 received placebo; per-sample allocation not given. The investigators took samples on day 63 after the first vaccine or placebo injection. At a Boston site, the person donating was an adult of 18-55 years. Sequenced by immunoSEQ multiplex PCR; TCRdb stores in-frame clones only, minus some. The sample includes about 350,000 clones, around 83% of them seen just once. The source is a person between 18 and 65 years old who received the Ad26.COV2.S COVID-19 vaccine or a placebo. Sequencing was performed on peripheral blood, taken in a trial of Ad26.COV2.S vaccine versus placebo. The V gene is TRBV21-1, the J gene TRBJ2-7; the table's D gene call, TRBD2, was not cross checked with the DNA. TRBV21-1 is a pseudogene. DNA for the CDR3: TGTGCCAGCAGCAATCTTTCTAGCGGGGTCTCCTACGAGCAGTACTTC. The encoded protein is CASSNLSSGVSYEQYF.